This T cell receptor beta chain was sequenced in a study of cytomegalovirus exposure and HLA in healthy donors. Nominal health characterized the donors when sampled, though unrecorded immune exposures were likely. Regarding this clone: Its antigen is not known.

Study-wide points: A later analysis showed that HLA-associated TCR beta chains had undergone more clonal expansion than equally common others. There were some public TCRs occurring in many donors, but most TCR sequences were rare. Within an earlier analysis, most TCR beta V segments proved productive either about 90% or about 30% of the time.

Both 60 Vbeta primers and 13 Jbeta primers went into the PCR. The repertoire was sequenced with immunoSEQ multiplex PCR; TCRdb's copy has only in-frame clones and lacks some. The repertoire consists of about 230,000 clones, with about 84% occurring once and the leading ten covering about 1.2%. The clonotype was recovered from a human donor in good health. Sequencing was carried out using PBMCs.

DNA for the CDR3: TGTGCCAGCAGCCCCCGGGAGTCACAAGATACGCAGTATTTT. Amino acid sequence: CASSPRESQDTQYF. V is TRBV7-3 and J is TRBJ2-3, with a weak D call TRBD2 (6 bases). The germline V gene has CDR1 SGHTA and CDR2 FQGTGA. V was trimmed by 5 bases and J by 5 bases, leaving 14 bases between them. The CDR3 length is 14 residues. Drawing the rest from reference TRBV7-3 and TRBJ2-3, the complete variable domain is GAGVSQTPSNKVTEKGKYVELRCDPISGHTALYWYRQSLGQGPEFLIYFQGTGAADDSGLPNDRFFAVRPEGSVSTLKIQRTERGDSAVYLCASSPRESQDTQYFGPGTRLTVL.